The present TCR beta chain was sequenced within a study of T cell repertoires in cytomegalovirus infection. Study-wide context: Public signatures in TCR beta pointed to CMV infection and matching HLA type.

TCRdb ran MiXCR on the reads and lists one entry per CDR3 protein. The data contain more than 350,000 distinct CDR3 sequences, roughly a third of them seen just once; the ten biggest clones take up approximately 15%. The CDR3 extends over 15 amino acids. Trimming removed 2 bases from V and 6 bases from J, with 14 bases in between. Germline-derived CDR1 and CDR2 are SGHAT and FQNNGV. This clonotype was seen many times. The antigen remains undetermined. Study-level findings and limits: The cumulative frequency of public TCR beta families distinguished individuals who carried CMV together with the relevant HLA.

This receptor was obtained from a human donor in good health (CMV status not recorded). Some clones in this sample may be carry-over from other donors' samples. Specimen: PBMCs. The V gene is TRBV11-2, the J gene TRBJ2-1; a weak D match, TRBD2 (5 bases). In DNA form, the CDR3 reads TGTGCCAGCAGCTTATATACCGGGATGATCAATGAGCAGTTCTTC. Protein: CASSLYTGMINEQFF.